The entry that follows covers one TCR beta chain sequence. The antigen is undetermined. This entry comes from a study of human T cells and chemical hapten exposure. For the study at large: Subjects had 2% DPC placed on about 2 cm by about 2 cm of upper inner arm skin for sensitization. During the roughly 25-week study period, patients had diphenylcyclopropenone applied to the scalp every week. Findings and limits, study-wide: TCRs above 1 in 1000 frequency stayed constant with DPC sensitization. There was a positive correlation between PT1 expanded TCR counts and patch test score.

MiXCR, applied by TCRdb to the RACE reads, yields one record per CDR3 protein. The table includes 95,000 to 150,000 distinct CDR3 sequences, 11% detected once. V shed 8 bases and J shed 9 bases, with 20 bases lying between them. CDR1 LNHDA and CDR2 SQIVND come from the germline V gene (reference sequence). This CDR3 has 14 amino acids. Noted time point: patch test 3, about 24 weeks after DPC sensitization. Sample treatment: therapeutic diphenylcyclopropenone sensitization with weekly scalp DPC. The starting material was whole blood, obtained in connection with sensitization to the hapten diphenylcyclopropenone (DPC). This rearrangement joins TRBV19 to TRBJ2-4; a possible D gene is TRBD2 (7 bases). The receptor comes from a woman in her forties or fifties with alopecia areata. Some clones in this sample may be carry-over from other donors' samples. The CDR3 DNA reads TGTGCCAGTTCTACTCATGAGGGGGGGGGCATTCAGTACTTC. Its protein product is CASSTHEGGGIQYF.